This T cell receptor beta chain was observed in a study of blood T cell repertoires in COVID-19. Sequenced by immunoSEQ multiplex PCR; TCRdb stores in-frame clones only, minus some. The sample yields fewer than 350,000 clones, about four fifths seen once. Deletions cut 3 bases from V and 3 bases from J, with 8 bases between. CDR1 SGHRS and CDR2 YFSETQ come from the germline V gene. This CDR3 is built from 13 residues. This chain joins TRBV5-1 and TRBJ2-3; weak D call: TRBD2 (6 bases). The source is a woman aged 55-70 years with active or convalescent COVID-19. The material sequenced was peripheral blood. CDR3 in amino acids: CASSSRGTDTQYF. In DNA, the CDR3 is TGCGCCAGCAGCTCACGGGGGACAGATACGCAGTATTTT. Supplemented by reference TRBV5-1 and TRBJ2-3, the full variable domain reads KAGVTQTPRYLIKTRGQQVTLSCSPISGHRSVSWYQQTPGQGLQFLFEYFSETQRNKGNFPGRFSGRQFSNSRSEMNVSTLELGDSALYLCASSSRGTDTQYFGPGTRLTVL.